Below, one T cell receptor (beta chain) is given with its context. This entry is derived from a study of control samples from healthy donors and cancer patients. Assay: immunoSEQ multiplex PCR; the TCRdb copy retains only in-frame clones and omits some. Of about 130,000 clones in the sample, approximately 84% were seen once. Trimming pared 2 bases from V and 0 bases from J, leaving 2 bases between. This CDR3 has 13 amino acids. Germline CDR1 reads KGHSH; CDR2 reads LQKENI. Sequencing used blood. The chain links TRBV18 to TRBJ1-5; no definite D call. This receptor was obtained from a man between 18 and 35 years old in good health. The CDR3 is CASSPGSNQPQHF. The CDR3 DNA follows: TGTGCCAGCTCACCAGGTAGCAATCAGCCCCAGCATTTT. Supplemented by reference TRBV18 and TRBJ1-5, the full variable domain reads NAGVMQNPRHLVRRRGQEARLRCSPMKGHSHVYWYRQLPEEGLKFMVYLQKENIIDESGMPKERFSAEFPKEGPSILRIQQVVRGDSAAYFCASSPGSNQPQHFGDGTRLSIL.